The sequence of this T cell receptor (beta chain) was determined in a study of blood T cell repertoires in COVID-19. The wider study: Material from acute and convalescent COVID-19 was sourced from the United States, Italy and Spain. PBMCs, B-cell-depleted T cells, or T cells were the source of the cDNA or gDNA that made up the material.

During active infection, Seattle patients enrolled and were then monitored through disease. As handled by the study authors: The authors estimated nucleated cell counts from reference gene primer amplification. Sequencing used immunoSEQ multiplex PCR; TCRdb keeps in-frame clones, though not all of them. V and J calls and clone size are copied from that table; D and trimming were computed from the DNA. Here the sample spans about 310,000 clones, around 90% being singletons. CDR3 length: 16 residues. The junction had 8 bases not matched to a gene; V was cut back by 3 bases and J by 4 bases. Looked up from germline, CDR1 is SGHNT and CDR2 is YYREEE (reference sequence).

The specimen was peripheral blood. The V and J genes are TRBV5-4 and TRBJ2-3; 10 nucleotides match TRBD2. This receptor was taken from a middle-aged woman with COVID-19, enrolled during active disease. CDR3 bases: TGTGCCAGCAGCTCTATAGCGGGGGGCTCGCCAGATACGCAGTATTTT. Translation: CASSSIAGGSPDTQYF.